Following are 17 T cell receptor beta chains from one sample sequenced in a study of shared clonotypes between healthy human individuals. Here immunoSEQ multiplex PCR was the method, and the copy in TCRdb shows in-frame clones only, minus some. This table holds approximately 2.1 million clones, 80% to 95% found once. Sequenced input: naive CD4+ T cells from PBMCs. The subset denotes: CD45RA+ positively selected. The receptors were sampled from a man between 18 and 29 years old in good health. Some clones in this sample may be carry-over from other donors' samples.

The J gene is TRBJ1-1, the V gene TRBV10-3; D is unresolved. Germline assignment: CDR1 ENHRY and CDR2 SYGVKD. V dropped 6 bases and J dropped 3 bases, with 17 bases sitting between them. This CDR3 has 15 amino acids. The CDR3 sequence: CAIRLDVLSDTEAFF. CDR3 sequence (DNA): TGTGCCATCAGATTGGACGTCTTATCGGACACTGAAGCTTTCTTT.

CDR3 region: CASSFGQGDNEQFF. The CDR3 DNA sequence: TGCGCCAGCAGCTTCGGACAGGGGGACAATGAGCAGTTCTTC. The V call is TRBV5-1, the J call TRBJ2-1, with 10 bases fitting TRBD1. This CDR3 contains 14 residues. CDR1 is SGHRS, CDR2 YFSETQ, per germline. With 2 bases clipped from V and 5 bases from J, the junction kept 1 base outside the gene matches. Full variable domain (missing parts from reference TRBV5-1 and TRBJ2-1): KAGVTQTPRYLIKTRGQQVTLSCSPISGHRSVSWYQQTPGQGLQFLFEYFSETQRNKGNFPGRFSGRQFSNSRSEMNVSTLELGDSALYLCASSFGQGDNEQFFGPGTRLTVL.

The chain is built from TRBV6-1 and TRBJ1-4; D perhaps matches TRBD1 (6 bases). The CDR3 length is 13 residues. The V and J ends lost 4 bases and 5 bases respectively, with 8 bases between them. In germline, CDR1 is MNHNS, CDR2 SASEGT. CDR3 sequence reads: CASSGTGNEKLFF. The CDR3 DNA is TGTGCCAGCAGTGGTACAGGGAATGAAAAACTGTTTTTT.

J is TRBJ1-4 and V is TRBV7-9; a possible D gene is TRBD1 (5 bases). The V end lost 0 bases, the J end lost 11 bases, and 10 bases lay between the germline ends. The CDR3 covers 13 residues. In germline, CDR1 is SEHNR, CDR2 FQNEAQ (reference sequence). The CDR3 nucleotides read TGTGCCAGCAGCTTAGCGGGGGTGGGGAAACTGTTTTTT. Translated: CASSLAGVGKLFF.

In regard to this clone: The sample holds other DNA sequences that translate to the same CDR3. The chain recombines TRBV28 with TRBJ2-7; 7 bases match TRBD1. Germline lookup yields CDR1 MDHEN and CDR2 SYDVKM. The V and J ends lost 2 bases and 2 bases, in that order; junction bases with no gene match: 3. The CDR3 runs 14 residues. Here the CDR3 DNA reads TGTGCCAGCAGTTTAGGCCAGGGGGCCTACGAGCAGTACTTC. Translated: CASSLGQGAYEQYF.

The chain is built from TRBV4-3 and TRBJ2-2, with no clear D. V dropped 4 bases and J dropped 4 bases, with 13 bases sitting between them. The germline V gene has CDR1 LGHNA and CDR2 YSLEER. This CDR3 is built from 15 residues. CDR3 loop: CASSPNRWSTGELFF. The DNA for the CDR3 is TGCGCCAGCAGCCCCAACCGTTGGAGCACCGGGGAGCTGTTTTTT.

The chain is built from TRBV28 and TRBJ2-6; D uncertain. The CDR3 is made up of 15 amino acids. The V end lost 5 bases, the J end lost 4 bases, and 12 bases lay between the germline ends. Germline CDR1 reads MDHEN; CDR2 reads SYDVKM. CDR3 DNA sequence: TGTGCCAGCAGTCGGGCGGCTCTGGGGGCCAACGTCCTGACTTTC. Amino acid sequence: CASSRAALGANVLTF.

This sequence joins TRBV29-1 and TRBJ1-2; tentative D call: TRBD1 (5 bases). Germline lookup yields CDR1 SQVTM and CDR2 ANQGSEA. V lost 5 bases and J lost 3, with 13 bases in between. This CDR3 comprises 13 residues. The DNA of the CDR3 is TGCAGCGTTACGACAGCCTTTGACTATGGCTACACCTTC. Translated: CSVTTAFDYGYTF.

This clone is a singleton in its sample. This sequence joins TRBV5-1 and TRBJ2-3; 7 bases align to TRBD1. Germline lookup yields CDR1 SGHRS and CDR2 YFSETQ. The CDR3 is made up of 14 amino acids. Losses at the gene ends were 6 bases for V and 4 bases for J; bases not matched to a gene: 8. CDR3 in amino acids: CASKGAGGSDTQYF. CDR3 sequence (DNA): TGCGCCAGCAAGGGGGCAGGGGGTTCAGATACGCAGTATTTT.

The rearrangement uses TRBV30 and TRBJ2-1; 11 nucleotides line up with TRBD2. V shed 4 bases, J shed 8 bases, and the junction held 4 bases outside the gene matches. The germline V gene encodes CDR1 GTSNPN and CDR2 SVGIG (reference sequence). The CDR3 totals 13 residues. The CDR3 DNA sequence: TGTGCCTGGATGGGGACTAGCGGCCATGAGCAGTTCTTC. It is translated as CAWMGTSGHEQFF.

As DNA, the CDR3 is TGCGCCAGCAGCTTCGGGCCGGCCTCTGGGGCCAACGTCCTGACTTTC. The encoded protein is CASSFGPASGANVLTF. This chain joins TRBV5-1 and TRBJ2-6, with D unclear. The V end lost 2 bases, the J end lost 0 bases, and 9 bases lay between the germline ends. CDR1 is SGHRS and CDR2 is YFSETQ in the germline V gene. The CDR3 totals 16 residues.

The chain joins TRBV18 to TRBJ2-1; D possibly matches TRBD1 or TRBD2 (6 bases each). V was pared by 5 bases and J by 4 bases, with 12 bases between. Germline lookup yields CDR1 KGHSH and CDR2 LQKENI. The CDR3 has 14 residues. The CDR3 loop reads CASSKGDSYNEQFF. Written as DNA, the CDR3 is TGTGCCAGCTCAAAGGGGGACTCTTACAATGAGCAGTTCTTC. The full variable domain, with the rest looked up from reference TRBV18 and TRBJ2-1, is NAGVMQNPRHLVRRRGQEARLRCSPMKGHSHVYWYRQLPEEGLKFMVYLQKENIIDESGMPKERFSAEFPKEGPSILRIQQVVRGDSAAYFCASSKGDSYNEQFFGPGTRLTVL.

The chain has TRBV28 and TRBJ2-7, with 11 bases identical to TRBD2. Germline loops: CDR1 MDHEN, CDR2 SYDVKM. The V segment lost 7 bases and the J segment 1 base; nucleotides outside the gene matches: 21. This CDR3 is 20 amino acids long. This CDR3 is CASTGGGFLTSGRNSYEQYF. CDR3 sequence (DNA): TGTGCCAGCACGGGGGGAGGGTTCCTTACTAGCGGGAGAAATTCCTACGAGCAGTACTTC.

The genes are TRBV5-4 and TRBJ2-4; D unclear. From germline, CDR1 is SGHNT and CDR2 YYREEE (reference sequence). Between the trimmed V and J ends, which lost 2 bases and 6 bases, there was a span of 12 bases. The CDR3 has 14 amino acids. The CDR3: CASSFVQDGNIQYF. The CDR3 nucleotides are TGTGCCAGCAGCTTCGTTCAGGATGGAAACATTCAGTACTTC.

As to this clone: Other DNA sequences from this sample encode an identical CDR3 as well. The V gene is TRBV29-1, the J gene TRBJ2-3; the D gene is possibly TRBD2 (5 bases). CDR1 and CDR2 (germline): SQVTM, ANQGSEA. This CDR3 is built from 14 residues. Trimming removed 6 bases at V and 0 bases at J, with 13 bases between. The CDR3 here is CSVVGRASTDTQYF. The CDR3 DNA follows: TGCAGCGTGGTCGGGCGGGCTAGCACAGATACGCAGTATTTT.

This clone was seen just once. The chain recombines TRBV29-1 with TRBJ2-7; TRBD1 is a possible D gene (6 bases). This CDR3 contains 15 residues. The ends were cut back, 4 bases at V and 2 bases at J, with 18 bases in the middle. Germline CDR1 is SQVTM and CDR2 is ANQGSEA. The CDR3 nucleotides are TGCAGCGTTGCCGATCTACAGGGTTTCCCCTACGAGCAGTACTTC. It codes for CSVADLQGFPYEQYF.

This clone has a handful of counts. Other DNA sequences of this sample code for an identical CDR3. The V and J genes are TRBV19 and TRBJ1-5; 9 positions agree with TRBD1. This CDR3 comprises 13 residues. Germline values: CDR1 LNHDA, CDR2 SQIVND (reference sequence). V lost 4 bases and J lost 7; bases outside the gene matches: 2. CDR3 sequence reads: CASSTTGGQPQHF. DNA of the CDR3: TGTGCCAGTAGTACGACAGGGGGGCAGCCCCAGCATTTT.